One TCR beta chain is described in this entry. This entry comes from a study of blood T cell repertoires in COVID-19. At the level of the study: The United States, Italy and Spain were the sources of the acute and convalescent COVID-19 samples. In each case, the material was cDNA or gDNA derived from T cells, B-cell-depleted T cells, or PBMCs.

The germline gives CDR1 ENHRY, CDR2 SYGVKD. Trimming took 2 bases from V and 4 from J; bases not matched to a gene: 7. The CDR3 is 16 amino acids. In the original workflow: Using reference gene primer amplification, nucleated cell counts were estimated. Some clones are missing from TCRdb's copy, which holds only in-frame ones; the method was immunoSEQ multiplex PCR. V and J calls and clone size are given by that table; D and trimming were obtained from the DNA. The profile shows 92,000 or so clones, 88% of them singletons. This TCR was sampled from a man between 60 and 70 years old with acute or convalescent COVID-19. This chain links TRBV10-3 with TRBJ1-1; 10 bases align to TRBD1. Input material: peripheral blood. CDR3 sequence: CAISEPGTGVGTEAFF. The CDR3 nucleotides read TGTGCCATCAGTGAGCCCGGGACAGGGGTGGGCACTGAAGCTTTCTTT.